This TCR beta chain was identified during a study of blood T cells in healthy people across ages. Study summary: Through template switching, about one barcoded beta molecule was captured per two T cells, as measured in model experiments. Overall study findings and caveats: Lack of knowledge of donor CMV status possibly confounded expanded clonotype changes.

Sample-barcoded 5' priming and a J-beta primer mix drove a second PCR of about 6 to 12 cycles. A template-switch adaptor with 12 random nucleotides tagged each cDNA molecule. TCRdb used MiXCR to reprocess the 5' RACE reads, holding one entry per CDR3 protein. The sample has 1,500,000 or so distinct CDR3 sequences, approximately 43% seen once. Details on this clonotype: Its antigen is undetermined.

Source material: blood. This clonotype was sampled from a woman younger than 35 in good health.

CDR3 sequence reads: CASRTSATSTDTQYF. The CDR3 DNA sequence: TGCGCCAGCCGGACTAGCGCGACTAGCACAGATACGCAGTATTTT. The chain couples TRBV4-1 to TRBJ2-3, with 9 nucleotides matching TRBD2. This CDR3 region has 15 residues. Unmatched junction bases numbered 6, after V lost 8 bases and J lost 0 bases. Per germline, CDR1 MGHRA and CDR2 YSYEKL.